These 32 T cell receptor beta chains were sequenced from one sample in a study of cytomegalovirus exposure and HLA in healthy donors. The PCR contained 60 Vbeta and 13 Jbeta primers. Sequencing used immunoSEQ multiplex PCR; TCRdb keeps in-frame clones, though not all of them. The profile shows roughly 100,000 clones, about 80% of them singletons. Sample: PBMCs. These receptors were taken from a woman aged 60-75 years in good health and CMV-seronegative.

The gene calls are TRBV5-1 and TRBJ1-1; TRBD1 matches 9 bases. V shed 6 bases and J 1 base; nucleotides not matched to a gene: 10. The CDR3 totals 16 residues. The germline gives CDR1 SGHRS, CDR2 YFSETQ. The CDR3 nucleotides read TGCGCCAGCATACCGGGACAGGGACTTGGGAACACTGAAGCTTTCTTT. Its protein product is CASIPGQGLGNTEAFF.

The V gene is TRBV27, the J gene TRBJ2-7, with 8 bases aligning to TRBD2. V was clipped by 0 bases and J by 7 bases; unmatched bases: 11. Germline CDR1 reads MNHEY; CDR2 reads SMNVEV (reference sequence). The CDR3 extends over 16 amino acids. CDR3 nucleotide sequence: TGTGCCAGCAGTTTATCGTTAAGAGCGGGGGCGGGTGAGCAGTACTTC. It encodes CASSLSLRAGAGEQYF.

The chain combines TRBV6-1 with TRBJ2-5, with a possible D match to TRBD1 (6 bases). CDR1 and CDR2 (germline): MNHNS, SASEGT. The germline V and J ends were trimmed by 6 bases and 4 bases, with 12 bases remaining between them. The CDR3 is made up of 13 amino acids. In DNA form, the CDR3 reads TGTGCCAGCAGAAAATGGGACATAGAGACCCAGTACTTC. It is translated as CASRKWDIETQYF.

CDR3 DNA: TGTGCCACCAGCCCCCGGACAGGGGGGACAGATACGCAGTATTTT. It is translated as CATSPRTGGTDTQYF. V is TRBV15 and J is TRBJ2-3; 10 bases are a match to TRBD1. CDR3 size: 15 residues. The trim removed 5 bases at V and 3 bases at J, leaving 5 bases unmatched. Germline V gene data show CDR1 as LNHNV and CDR2 as YYDKDF (reference sequence).

The genes are TRBV7-8 and TRBJ1-1, with D perhaps TRBD1 (6 bases). CDR1 is SGHVS, CDR2 FQNEAQ, per germline. The CDR3 spans 15 residues. Trimming shortened V by 4 bases and J by 4 bases, and 16 bases separated the two germline ends. The CDR3 bases are TGTGCCAGCAGCTCTACAGGGCGGGGGGTCACTGAAGCTTTCTTT. Translating it yields CASSSTGRGVTEAFF.

The chain employs TRBV2 and TRBJ2-3; 11 positions agree with TRBD2. The CDR3 totals 14 residues. CDR1 SNHLY and CDR2 FYNNEI come from the germline V gene. The V gene end was trimmed by 6 bases and the J gene end by 5 bases; junction bases not matched to a gene: 4. The CDR3 loop is CASRVAGGQDTQYF. The CDR3, as DNA: TGTGCCAGCAGAGTAGCGGGGGGGCAAGATACGCAGTATTTT.

The chain has TRBV5-1 and TRBJ1-1; perhaps TRBD1 as D (6 bases). Germline assignment: CDR1 SGHRS and CDR2 YFSETQ. The CDR3 extends over 15 amino acids. V lost 4 bases to trimming and J lost 6 bases, with 19 bases between them. This CDR3 reads CASSPPQTGSSEAFF. As DNA, the CDR3 is TGCGCCAGCAGCCCACCTCAAACAGGGTCGTCTGAAGCTTTCTTT.

The rearrangement joins TRBV7-8 to TRBJ1-2, with D possibly matching TRBD1 (6 bases). The CDR3 sequence is 12 residues long. The germline CDR1 and CDR2 sequences are SGHVS and FQNEAQ. Deletions cut 1 base from V and 8 bases from J, with 8 bases between. The DNA for the CDR3 is TGTGCCAGCAGCTTAGTCCAGGGGGGCTACACCTTC. Residues: CASSLVQGGYTF.

The genes are TRBV5-1 and TRBJ2-1, with 9 bases lining up with TRBD2. Per germline, CDR1 SGHRS and CDR2 YFSETQ. The CDR3 loop spans 16 amino acids. V shed 0 bases, J shed 3 bases, and the junction held 4 bases outside the gene matches. CDR3: CASSLDNSGSYNEQFF. In nucleotides, the CDR3 is TGCGCCAGCAGCTTGGATAATAGCGGGAGCTACAATGAGCAGTTCTTC.

This sequence joins TRBV7-6 and TRBJ2-3, with TRBD1 as a possible D gene (5 bases). V lost 1 base to trimming and J lost 2 bases, with 7 bases between them. CDR3 length: 14 amino acids. CDR1 and CDR2 from the germline V gene are SGHVS and FNYEAQ. DNA of the CDR3: TGTGCCAGCAGCTTAGGACAGCTCACAGATACGCAGTATTTT. This translates into CASSLGQLTDTQYF.

The V gene is TRBV2, the J gene TRBJ2-1; TRBD2 might be the D (7 bases). Germline CDR1 is SNHLY and CDR2 is FYNNEI. CDR3 size: 13 residues. Trimming removed 7 bases from V and 5 bases from J, with 12 bases in between. The CDR3 spells CASKGGIDNEQFF. The DNA for the CDR3 is TGTGCCAGCAAGGGGGGGATTGACAATGAGCAGTTCTTC. The whole variable domain, filled in from reference TRBV2 and TRBJ2-1, reads EPEVTQTPSHQVTQMGQEVILRCVPISNHLYFYWYRQILGQKVEFLVSFYNNEISEKSEIFDDQFSVERPDGSNFTLKIRSTKLEDSAMYFCASKGGIDNEQFFGPGTRLTVL.

The chain is built from TRBV13 and TRBJ1-2; perhaps TRBD1 as D (5 bases). V was cut by 1 base and J by 2 bases, with 11 bases left in between. Germline CDR1 is PRHDT and CDR2 is FYEKMQ (reference sequence). This CDR3 spans 15 amino acids. The CDR3 bases are TGTGCCAGCAGCTTAGTCGGCAGGGCAAACTATGGCTACACCTTC. Its translation: CASSLVGRANYGYTF.

This clone came up once. J is TRBJ2-2 and V is TRBV6-5, with D perhaps matching TRBD2 (5 bases). The CDR3 consists of 15 residues. Trimming cost V 6 bases and J 3 bases, with 14 bases left between them. CDR1 is MNHEY and CDR2 is SVGAGI in the germline V gene. The CDR3 DNA sequence: TGTGCCAGCAGGGAGGAGAGGGCCGACACCGGGGAGCTGTTTTTT. Protein: CASREERADTGELFF.

The gene calls are TRBV25-1 and TRBJ2-7, with a tentative D call TRBD1 (5 bases). V dropped 0 bases and J dropped 2 bases, with 8 bases sitting between them. Germline V CDR1 and CDR2: MGHDK, SYGVNS. The CDR3 has 14 residues. This chain's CDR3 is CASSEYGAPYEQYF. CDR3 DNA sequence: TGTGCCAGCAGTGAATATGGGGCCCCCTACGAGCAGTACTTC.

CDR3 protein: CASSLPGQGYRETQYF. CDR3 DNA sequence: TGTGCCAGCAGCTTACCGGGACAGGGGTACCGGGAGACCCAGTACTTC. The chain has TRBV12-1 and TRBJ2-5; the D segment call TRBD1 is taken from the table without a DNA check. TRBV12-1 is tagged as a pseudogene. The CDR3 runs to 16 residues.

The chain's CDR3 is CASSPHQGETQYF. The CDR3 nucleotides are TGTGCCAGCAGCCCTCACCAGGGAGAGACCCAGTACTTC. The V and J genes are TRBV9 and TRBJ2-5; a weak D match, TRBD1 (5 bases). The germline V and J ends were trimmed by 4 bases and 4 bases, with 11 bases remaining between them. The V gene's germline CDR1 is SGDLS and CDR2 YYNGEE. The CDR3 has 13 residues.

V gene TRBV6-5 combines with J gene TRBJ2-3, with a possible D match to TRBD2 (6 bases). The CDR3 runs to 15 residues. Deletions cut 4 bases from V and 4 bases from J, with 15 bases between. Germline CDR1 MNHEY, CDR2 SVGAGI. CDR3 residues: CASSSGRELADTQYF. DNA of the CDR3: TGTGCCAGCAGTTCGGGTCGGGAGTTGGCAGATACGCAGTATTTT.

The chain carries TRBV7-8 and TRBJ2-2; 12 bases are a match to TRBD2. This CDR3 has 15 residues. Germline loops: CDR1 SGHVS, CDR2 FQNEAQ. V trimming: 5 bases; J trimming: 5 bases; junction bases outside the gene matches: 3. CDR3 nucleotide sequence: TGTGCCAGCAGCCCGGGGACTAGCGGGACCGGGGAGCTGTTTTTT. Translated: CASSPGTSGTGELFF.

The rearrangement links TRBV5-4 to TRBJ2-1, with TRBD2 matching over 8 bases. This CDR3 has 17 amino acids. Germline V CDR1 and CDR2: SGHNT, YYREEE (reference sequence). Unmatched junction bases numbered 5, after V lost 0 bases and J lost 0 bases. Written as DNA, the CDR3 is TGTGCCAGCAGCTTGGGGGGAGCGGGGGCCTCCTACAATGAGCAGTTCTTC. It yields the protein CASSLGGAGASYNEQFF. The full variable domain, in which reference TRBV5-4 and TRBJ2-1 provide the parts outside the CDR3, is ETGVTQSPTHLIKTRGQQVTLRCSSQSGHNTVSWYQQALGQGPQFIFQYYREEENGRGNFPPRFSGLQFPNYSSELNVNALELDDSALYLCASSLGGAGASYNEQFFGPGTRLTVL.

The rearrangement joins TRBV7-6 to TRBJ2-7, with TRBD2 as a possible D gene (6 bases). Per germline, CDR1 SGHVS and CDR2 FNYEAQ. This CDR3 has 16 residues. V lost 1 base, J lost 2 bases, and 15 bases lay in between. CDR3 protein: CASSLGRESFTYEQYF. The DNA for the CDR3 is TGTGCCAGCAGCTTAGGGAGGGAGTCGTTCACCTACGAGCAGTACTTC.

The chain uses TRBV11-2 and TRBJ2-1; D might be TRBD1 (6 bases). The germline CDR1 and CDR2 sequences are SGHAT and FQNNGV. The CDR3 loop spans 12 amino acids. Trimming took 5 bases from V and 8 from J, leaving 10 bases between them. CDR3 in DNA: TGTGCCAGCAGCCTGCAGGGGTATGAGCAGTTCTTC. Residues: CASSLQGYEQFF.

This clone was picked up a small number of times. The chain has TRBV5-5 and TRBJ2-5, with D possibly TRBD2 on 6 matching bases. Germline loops: CDR1 SGHKS, CDR2 YYEKEE (reference sequence). Trimming stripped 4 bases from V and 0 bases from J, with 10 bases between. The CDR3 totals 14 residues. CDR3 residues: CASSAGLYQETQYF. The CDR3 bases are TGTGCCAGCAGCGCGGGACTTTACCAAGAGACCCAGTACTTC.

This clone appeared a single time. The chain uses TRBV4-3 and TRBJ2-7; D remains ambiguous. The CDR3 contains 16 residues. V shed 0 bases and J shed 3 bases, with 15 bases lying between them. Germline V CDR1 and CDR2: LGHNA, YSLEER. Here the CDR3 reads CASSQDPAQLDYEQYF. The CDR3, as DNA: TGCGCCAGCAGCCAAGATCCGGCACAGTTAGACTACGAGCAGTACTTC.

The chain has TRBV5-6 and TRBJ2-2, with TRBD2 matching 12 bases. Germline CDR1 reads SGHDT; CDR2 reads YYEEEE. The CDR3 loop spans 16 amino acids. The J segment lost 7 bases and the V segment lost 0 bases, leaving 4 bases of the junction unmatched. The CDR3: CASSLGLAGALGELFF. CDR3 in DNA: TGTGCCAGCAGCTTGGGACTAGCGGGGGCTCTCGGGGAGCTGTTTTTT.

In DNA, the CDR3 is TGTGCCAGCAGTTACTCGGGGACTTTGGAGCAGTACTTC. Protein sequence: CASSYSGTLEQYF. V and J are TRBV6-6 and TRBJ2-7, with a possible D match to TRBD2 (6 bases). With 0 bases removed from V and 7 bases from J, the gap between germline ends came to 10 bases. Germline loops: CDR1 MNHNY, CDR2 SVGAGI (reference sequence). CDR3 length equals 13 residues.

V is TRBV5-1 and J is TRBJ2-1; 11 positions match TRBD2. Trimming cost V 4 bases and J 7 bases; bases outside gene matches: 7. Germline assignment: CDR1 SGHRS and CDR2 YFSETQ. This CDR3 contains 15 residues. The CDR3 spells CASSQTSGGRNEQFF. The CDR3 DNA sequence: TGCGCCAGCAGCCAAACTAGCGGGGGTAGGAATGAGCAGTTCTTC.

The CDR3 sequence: CASSLWTSGSSNEQFF. DNA of the CDR3: TGTGCCAGCAGCTTATGGACTAGCGGGAGTAGTAATGAGCAGTTCTTC. The chain combines TRBV7-9 with TRBJ2-1, with TRBD2 identical over 13 bases. Germline V gives CDR1 SEHNR, CDR2 FQNEAQ (reference sequence). This CDR3 has 16 amino acids. V shed 2 bases and J 7 bases; nucleotides not matched to a gene: 5.

This rearrangement joins TRBV10-2 to TRBJ1-1, with 7 bases fitting TRBD1. The CDR3 loop spans 13 amino acids. The trim removed 8 bases at V and 1 base at J, leaving 4 bases unmatched. CDR1 is WSHSY, CDR2 SAAADI, per germline. The CDR3 is CASGGQSNTEAFF. The CDR3 region has the DNA TGCGCCAGCGGGGGACAGTCGAACACTGAAGCTTTCTTT.

V usage is TRBV11-3 and J usage is TRBJ2-7; D might be TRBD2 (5 bases). Germline CDR1 is SGHNT and CDR2 is YENEEA. Trimming took 5 bases from V and 7 from J, leaving 15 bases between them. The CDR3 totals 13 residues. Here the CDR3 reads CASSAGLTEEQYF. CDR3 sequence (DNA): TGTGCCAGCAGCGCGGGCCTTACGGAGGAGCAGTACTTC. Full variable domain (missing parts from reference TRBV11-3 and TRBJ2-7): EAGVVQSPRYKIIEKKQPVAFWCNPISGHNTLYWYLQNLGQGPELLIRYENEEAVDDSQLPKDRFSAERLKGVDSTLKIQPAELGDSAVYLCASSAGLTEEQYFGPGTRLTVT.

The V gene is TRBV19, the J gene TRBJ2-7; possible D gene TRBD2, 5 bases. This CDR3 comprises 13 residues. Germline CDR1 and CDR2: LNHDA and SQIVND (reference sequence). V was trimmed by 8 bases and J by 5 bases, leaving 16 bases between them. The CDR3, as DNA: TGTGCCAGTGCAGGAGGATCCCAGGACGAGCAGTACTTC. Its translation: CASAGGSQDEQYF.

This chain connects TRBV6-6 to TRBJ2-2; D remains unclear. V was trimmed by 0 bases and J by 5 bases, leaving 13 bases between them. Germline V gives CDR1 MNHNY, CDR2 SVGAGI (reference sequence). The CDR3 consists of 16 residues. The CDR3 here is CASSYSPRIGTGELFF. As DNA, the CDR3 is TGTGCCAGCAGTTACTCGCCTAGGATTGGGACCGGGGAGCTGTTTTTT.

This clone was found a few times. The V and J genes are TRBV6-4 and TRBJ1-1; possibly TRBD1 for D (6 bases). This CDR3 contains 14 residues. Germline V gene sequence: CDR1 MRHNA, CDR2 SNTAGT. V was trimmed by 3 bases and J by 4 bases, leaving 12 bases between them. CDR3 sequence reads: CASSESGAGTEAFF. The DNA for the CDR3 is TGTGCCAGCAGTGAATCAGGGGCAGGCACTGAAGCTTTCTTT.